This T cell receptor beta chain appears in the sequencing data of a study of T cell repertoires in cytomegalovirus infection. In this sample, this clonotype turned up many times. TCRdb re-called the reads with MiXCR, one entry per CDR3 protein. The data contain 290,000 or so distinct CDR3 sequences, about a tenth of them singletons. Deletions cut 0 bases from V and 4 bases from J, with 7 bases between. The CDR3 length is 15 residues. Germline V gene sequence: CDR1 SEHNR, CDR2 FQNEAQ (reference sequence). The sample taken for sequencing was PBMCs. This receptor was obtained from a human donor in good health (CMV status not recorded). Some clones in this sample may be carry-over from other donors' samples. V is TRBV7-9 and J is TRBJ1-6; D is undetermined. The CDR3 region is CASSLAGFYNSPLHF. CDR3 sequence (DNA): TGTGCCAGCAGCTTAGCAGGGTTTTATAATTCACCCCTCCACTTT.